Reported below is one T cell receptor beta chain. Categorization into cohorts depended on clinical history that participants reported. This sample stems from a study of blood T cell repertoires in COVID-19. The wider study: T cells, B-cell-depleted T cells, or PBMCs provided the cDNA or gDNA that served as material.

Sequenced by immunoSEQ multiplex PCR; TCRdb stores in-frame clones only, minus some. The data show around 130,000 clones, 65% to 90% seen once. The germline V gene encodes CDR1 SEHNR and CDR2 FQNEAQ (reference sequence). The CDR3 consists of 15 residues. The junction had 5 bases not matched to a gene; V was cut back by 0 bases and J by 4 bases. The sample was PBMCs or T cells enriched from blood (not recorded which). The receptor was derived from a woman aged 50 to 60 who had recovered from COVID-19. The chain has TRBV7-9 and TRBJ1-2, with 7 positions matching TRBD1. CDR3 nucleotides: TGTGCCAGCAGCTTAGCGGACAGGAATTTCTATGGCTACACCTTC. It codes for CASSLADRNFYGYTF.